The text below deals with one TCR beta chain. The antigen remains undetermined. This entry comes from a study of blood T cells in healthy people across ages. Study-level findings and limits: Since the PBMCs were unsorted, naive and antigen-experienced cells could not be conclusively compared. TCR beta diversity was tightly associated with the proportion of naive T cells.

Primed by a sample-barcoded 5' primer and a J-beta primer mix, a second PCR proceeded for roughly 6 to 12 cycles. Through a template-switch adaptor with 12 random nucleotides, each cDNA molecule received a tag. TCRdb fed the 5' RACE reads into MiXCR, producing one record per CDR3 protein. This table has 850,000 to 1,300,000 distinct CDR3 sequences, roughly 45% appearing once. V lost 5 bases, J lost 4 bases, and 21 bases lay in between. The CDR3 has 16 residues. Germline-derived CDR1 and CDR2 are SGHAT and FQNNGV. Healthy individuals of Caucasian origin from Russia, aged roughly 6 to 90, served as donors.

This chain joins TRBV11-2 and TRBJ2-7; perhaps TRBD1 as D (5 bases). The sample comprised blood. This TCR came from a woman aged 60-70 years in good health. CDR3 sequence reads: CASSRAGPLGPYEQYF. The CDR3 DNA reads TGTGCCAGCAGCCGCGCAGGGCCCCTTGGGCCTTACGAGCAGTACTTC.